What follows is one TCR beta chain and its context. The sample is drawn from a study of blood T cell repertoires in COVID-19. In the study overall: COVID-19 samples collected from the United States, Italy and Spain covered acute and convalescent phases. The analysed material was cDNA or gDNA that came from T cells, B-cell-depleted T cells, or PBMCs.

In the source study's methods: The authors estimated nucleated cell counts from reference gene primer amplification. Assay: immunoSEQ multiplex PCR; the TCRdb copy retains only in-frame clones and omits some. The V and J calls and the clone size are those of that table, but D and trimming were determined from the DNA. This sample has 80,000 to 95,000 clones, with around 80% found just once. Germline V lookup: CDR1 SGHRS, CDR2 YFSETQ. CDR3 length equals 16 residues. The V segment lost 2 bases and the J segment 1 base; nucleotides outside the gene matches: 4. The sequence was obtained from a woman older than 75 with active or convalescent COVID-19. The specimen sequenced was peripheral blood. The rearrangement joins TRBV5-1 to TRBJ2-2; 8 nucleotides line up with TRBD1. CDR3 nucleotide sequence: TGCGCCAGCAGCTTACAGGGGGTACGGAACACCGGGGAGCTGTTTTTT. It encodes CASSLQGVRNTGELFF.